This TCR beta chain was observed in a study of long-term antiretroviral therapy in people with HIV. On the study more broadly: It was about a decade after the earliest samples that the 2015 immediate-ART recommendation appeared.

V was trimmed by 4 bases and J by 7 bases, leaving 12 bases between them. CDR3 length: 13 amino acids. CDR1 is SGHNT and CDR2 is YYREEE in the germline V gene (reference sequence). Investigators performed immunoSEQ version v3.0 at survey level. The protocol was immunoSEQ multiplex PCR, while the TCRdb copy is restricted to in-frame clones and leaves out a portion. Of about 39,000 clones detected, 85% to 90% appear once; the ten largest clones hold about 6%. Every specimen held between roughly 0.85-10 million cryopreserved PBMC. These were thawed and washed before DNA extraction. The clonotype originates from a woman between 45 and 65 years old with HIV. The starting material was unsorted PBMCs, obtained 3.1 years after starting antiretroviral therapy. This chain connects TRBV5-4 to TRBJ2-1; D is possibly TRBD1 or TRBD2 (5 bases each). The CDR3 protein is CASSLGTANEQFF. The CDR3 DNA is TGTGCCAGCAGCCTAGGGACCGCGAATGAGCAGTTCTTC.